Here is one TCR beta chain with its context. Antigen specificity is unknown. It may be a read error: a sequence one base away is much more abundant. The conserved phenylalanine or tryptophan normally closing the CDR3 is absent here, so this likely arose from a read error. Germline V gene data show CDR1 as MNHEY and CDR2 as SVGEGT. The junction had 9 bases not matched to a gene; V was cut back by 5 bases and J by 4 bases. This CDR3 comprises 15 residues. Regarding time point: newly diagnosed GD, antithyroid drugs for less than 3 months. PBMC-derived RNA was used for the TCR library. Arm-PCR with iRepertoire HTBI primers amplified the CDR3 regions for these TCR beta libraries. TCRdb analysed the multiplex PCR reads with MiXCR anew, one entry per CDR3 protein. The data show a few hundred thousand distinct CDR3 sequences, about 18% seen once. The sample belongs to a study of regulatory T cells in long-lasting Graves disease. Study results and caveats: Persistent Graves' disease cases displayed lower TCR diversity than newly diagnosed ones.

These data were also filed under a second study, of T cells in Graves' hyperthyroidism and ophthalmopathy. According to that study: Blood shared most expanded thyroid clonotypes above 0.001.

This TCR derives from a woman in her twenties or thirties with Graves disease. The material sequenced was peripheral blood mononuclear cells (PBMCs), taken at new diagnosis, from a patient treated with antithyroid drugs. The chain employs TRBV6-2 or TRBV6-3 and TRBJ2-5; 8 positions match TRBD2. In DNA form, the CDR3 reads TGTGCCAGCAGTGAAAATACAGCGGGGGTAGAGACCCAGTACCTC. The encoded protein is CASSENTAGVETQYL.